Each of the 8 T cell receptor beta chains below was sequenced from the same sample in a study of T cells after yellow fever vaccination. Each CDR3 protein is one row after TCRdb ran MiXCR on the 5' RACE reads. The sample lists about 140,000 distinct CDR3 sequences; roughly 8% were seen once. The sequenced sample was CD4+ T cells sorted from PBMCs, obtained 5 days after the yellow fever booster vaccination. All receptors derive from a man aged 25-45 years who received the YFV17D yellow fever vaccine.

This clonotype was found many times. CDR3 nucleotides: TGCAGTGCTCCTCTAGCGGGAGGGCTCGCAGATACGCAGTATTTT. As protein: CSAPLAGGLADTQYF. The chain couples TRBV20-1 to TRBJ2-3, with TRBD2 matching over 12 bases. V lost 5 bases and J lost 4; bases outside the gene matches: 7. This CDR3 has 15 amino acids. The germline V gene has CDR1 DFQATT and CDR2 SNEGSKA (reference sequence).

This clonotype was recorded many times. The V gene is TRBV5-1, the J gene TRBJ2-3; TRBD2 aligns across 9 bases. CDR1 is SGHRS, CDR2 YFSETQ, per germline. The CDR3 has 14 amino acids. V lost 6 bases and J lost 6; bases outside the gene matches: 8. CDR3 amino acids: CASKPSGIGDTQYF. CDR3 nucleotides: TGCGCCAGCAAACCTAGCGGGATCGGTGATACGCAGTATTTT.

This clonotype was counted many times. The V gene is TRBV12-3 or TRBV12-4, the J gene TRBJ2-7; D may be TRBD1 or TRBD2 (5 bases each). This CDR3 region has 13 residues. The V gene lost 3 bases and the J gene lost 5 bases, with 11 bases spanning the gap. The CDR3 is CASSFEGLHEQYF. As DNA, the CDR3 is TGTGCCAGCAGTTTTGAGGGGCTGCACGAGCAGTACTTC.

In this sample, this clonotype turned up many times. The chain employs TRBV24-1 and TRBJ1-1; no clear D. This CDR3 region has 9 residues. Germline loops: CDR1 KGHDR, CDR2 SFDVKD. The V end lost 9 bases, the J end lost 7 bases, and 5 bases lay between the germline ends. CDR3 sequence: CATYLEAFF. The CDR3 DNA sequence: TGTGCCACCTACCTTGAAGCTTTCTTT.

This clonotype was recorded many times. The V gene is TRBV24-1, the J gene TRBJ2-1; perhaps TRBD2 as D (6 bases). The CDR3 spans 14 residues. Germline CDR1 KGHDR, CDR2 SFDVKD. V dropped 5 bases and J dropped 0 bases, with 7 bases sitting between them. CDR3 residues: CATSGTNSYNEQFF. CDR3 DNA: TGTGCCACCAGTGGGACTAACTCCTACAATGAGCAGTTCTTC.

This clonotype was found many times. This chain uses TRBV6-1 with TRBJ2-2; D is unresolved. The CDR3 runs 13 residues. Trimming cost V 11 bases and J 5 bases, with 15 bases left between them. Germline CDR1 MNHNS, CDR2 SASEGT. CDR3 nucleotide sequence: TGTGCCTCATTAAACAGAATGACCGGGGAGCTGTTTTTT. This encodes CASLNRMTGELFF.

This clonotype was seen ten or more times. J is TRBJ2-3 and V is TRBV7-9; D is unclear. This CDR3 has 12 amino acids. The V and J ends lost 3 bases and 3 bases respectively, with 4 bases between them. CDR1 is SEHNR and CDR2 is FQNEAQ in the germline V gene (reference sequence). CDR3 region: CASSFQTDTQYF. As DNA, the CDR3 is TGTGCCAGCAGCTTCCAGACAGATACGCAGTATTTT.

This clonotype has a count of ten or more. This sequence joins TRBV2 and TRBJ2-6, with D perhaps TRBD1 or TRBD2 (5 bases each). Trimming took 4 bases from V and 0 from J, leaving 7 bases between them. The CDR3 length is 15 residues. Germline lookup yields CDR1 SNHLY and CDR2 FYNNEI. CDR3 sequence (DNA): TGTGCCAGCAGTGGGGGGAGCTCTGGGGCCAACGTCCTGACTTTC. Its translation: CASSGGSSGANVLTF.